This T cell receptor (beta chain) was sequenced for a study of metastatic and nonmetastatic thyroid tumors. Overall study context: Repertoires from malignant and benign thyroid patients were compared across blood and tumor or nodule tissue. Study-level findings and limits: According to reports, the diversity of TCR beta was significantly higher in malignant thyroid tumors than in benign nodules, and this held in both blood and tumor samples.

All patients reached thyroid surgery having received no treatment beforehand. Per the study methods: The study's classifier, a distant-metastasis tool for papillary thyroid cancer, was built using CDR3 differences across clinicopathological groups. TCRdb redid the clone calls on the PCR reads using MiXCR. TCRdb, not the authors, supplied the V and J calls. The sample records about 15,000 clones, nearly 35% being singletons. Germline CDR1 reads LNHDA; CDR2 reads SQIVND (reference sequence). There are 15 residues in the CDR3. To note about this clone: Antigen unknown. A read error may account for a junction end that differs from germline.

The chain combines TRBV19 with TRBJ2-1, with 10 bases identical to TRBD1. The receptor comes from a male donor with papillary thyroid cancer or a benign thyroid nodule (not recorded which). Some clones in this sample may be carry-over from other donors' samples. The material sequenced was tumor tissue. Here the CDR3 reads CASGIRDRGYNEQFF. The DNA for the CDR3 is TGTGCCAGTGGTATCCGGGACAGGGGCTACAATGAGCAGTTCTTC.